This T cell receptor beta chain is drawn from a study of cytomegalovirus exposure and HLA in healthy donors. Study-wide context: Among about 179 million T cells, an earlier analysis found roughly 120 million unique TCR beta sequences. Study-wide results and limits: The number of N-insertions in an Asian-associated ancestry cluster was reportedly below the 666-donor mean in a later analysis.

PCR employed 60 Vbeta and 13 Jbeta primers. Some clones are missing from TCRdb's copy, which holds only in-frame ones; the method was immunoSEQ multiplex PCR. The sample carries some 110,000 clones, 60% to 80% recorded once. Germline lookup yields CDR1 SGHNT and CDR2 YYREEE (reference sequence). The CDR3 loop spans 15 amino acids. V trimming: 3 bases; J trimming: 3 bases; junction bases outside the gene matches: 5. With regard to this clone: As yet, its antigen is unknown.

Sequencing was carried out using PBMCs. The genes are TRBV5-4 and TRBJ1-4; 7 positions match TRBD1. The receptor was isolated from a man aged 45 to 65 in good health and CMV-seropositive. In nucleotides, the CDR3 is TGTGCCAGCAGCTCAGGGGGTACGGCTAATGAAAAACTGTTTTTT. Translating it yields CASSSGGTANEKLFF. The variable domain in full, completed from reference TRBV5-4 and TRBJ1-4, reads ETGVTQSPTHLIKTRGQQVTLRCSSQSGHNTVSWYQQALGQGPQFIFQYYREEENGRGNFPPRFSGLQFPNYSSELNVNALELDDSALYLCASSSGGTANEKLFFGSGTQLSVL.